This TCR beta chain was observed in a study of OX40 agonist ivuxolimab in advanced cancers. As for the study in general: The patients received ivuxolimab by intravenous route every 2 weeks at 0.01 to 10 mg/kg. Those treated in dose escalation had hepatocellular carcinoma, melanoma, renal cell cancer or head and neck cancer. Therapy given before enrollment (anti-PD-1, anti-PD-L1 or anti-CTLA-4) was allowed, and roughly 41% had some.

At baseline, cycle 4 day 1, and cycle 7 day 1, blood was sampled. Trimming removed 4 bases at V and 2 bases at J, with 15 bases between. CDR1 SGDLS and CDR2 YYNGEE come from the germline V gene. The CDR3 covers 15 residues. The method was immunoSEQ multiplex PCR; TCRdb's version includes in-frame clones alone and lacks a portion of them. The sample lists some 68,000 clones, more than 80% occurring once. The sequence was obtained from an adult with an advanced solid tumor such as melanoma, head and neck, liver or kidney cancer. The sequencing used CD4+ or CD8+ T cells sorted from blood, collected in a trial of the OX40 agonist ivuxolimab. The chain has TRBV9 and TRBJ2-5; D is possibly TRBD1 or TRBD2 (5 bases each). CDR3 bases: TGTGCCAGCAGCCCGACGGGACGGTCGCAAGAGACCCAGTACTTC. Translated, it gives CASSPTGRSQETQYF.